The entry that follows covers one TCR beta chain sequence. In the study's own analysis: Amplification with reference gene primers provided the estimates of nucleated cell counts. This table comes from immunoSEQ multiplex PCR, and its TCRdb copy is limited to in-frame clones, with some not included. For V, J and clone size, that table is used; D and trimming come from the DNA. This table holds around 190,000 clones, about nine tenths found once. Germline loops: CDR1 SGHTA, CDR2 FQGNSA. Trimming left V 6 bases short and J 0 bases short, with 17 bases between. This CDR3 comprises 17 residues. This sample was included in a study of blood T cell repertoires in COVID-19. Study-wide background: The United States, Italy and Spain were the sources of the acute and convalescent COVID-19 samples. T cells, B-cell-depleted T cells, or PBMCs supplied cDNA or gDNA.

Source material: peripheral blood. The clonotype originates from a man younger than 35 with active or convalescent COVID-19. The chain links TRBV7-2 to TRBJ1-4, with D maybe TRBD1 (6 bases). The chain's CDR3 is CASSPRGTTSTNEKLFF. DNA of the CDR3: TGTGCCAGCAGTCCACGTGGGACAACCTCAACTAATGAAAAACTGTTTTTT. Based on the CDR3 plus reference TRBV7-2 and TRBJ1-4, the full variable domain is GAGVSQSPSNKVTEKGKDVELRCDPISGHTALYWYRQSLGQGLEFLIYFQGNSAPDKSGLPSDRFSAERTGGSVSTLTIQRTQQEDSAVYLCASSPRGTTSTNEKLFFGSGTQLSVL.